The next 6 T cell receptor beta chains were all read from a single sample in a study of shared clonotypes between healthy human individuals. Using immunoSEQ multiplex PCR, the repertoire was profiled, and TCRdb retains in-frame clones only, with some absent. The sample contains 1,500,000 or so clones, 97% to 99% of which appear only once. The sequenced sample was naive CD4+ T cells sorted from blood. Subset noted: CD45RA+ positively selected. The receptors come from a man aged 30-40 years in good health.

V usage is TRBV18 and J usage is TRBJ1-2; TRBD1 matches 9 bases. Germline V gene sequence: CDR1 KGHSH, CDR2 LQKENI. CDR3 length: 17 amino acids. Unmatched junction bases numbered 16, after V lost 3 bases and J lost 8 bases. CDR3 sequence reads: CASSPNGDREVGEGYTF. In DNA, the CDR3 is TGTGCCAGCTCACCGAACGGGGACAGGGAAGTTGGCGAAGGCTACACCTTC.

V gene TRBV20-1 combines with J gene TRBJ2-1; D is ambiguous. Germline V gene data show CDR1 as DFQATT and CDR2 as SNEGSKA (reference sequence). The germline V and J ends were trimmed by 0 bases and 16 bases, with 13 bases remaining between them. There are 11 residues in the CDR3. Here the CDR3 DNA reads TGCAGTGCTAGAGAGGGCCCTCTGAGCTTCTTC. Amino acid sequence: CSAREGPLSFF.

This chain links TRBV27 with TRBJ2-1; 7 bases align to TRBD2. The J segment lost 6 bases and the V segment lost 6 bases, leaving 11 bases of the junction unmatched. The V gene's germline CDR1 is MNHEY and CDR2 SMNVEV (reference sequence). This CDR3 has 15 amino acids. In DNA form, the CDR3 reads TGTGCCAGCAGGACTGTGGCTAGCGGCTTCAATGAGCAGTTCTTC. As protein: CASRTVASGFNEQFF.

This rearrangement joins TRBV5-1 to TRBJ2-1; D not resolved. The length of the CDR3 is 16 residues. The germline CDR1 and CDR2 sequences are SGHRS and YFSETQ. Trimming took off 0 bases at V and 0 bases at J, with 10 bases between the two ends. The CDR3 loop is CASSLEAVSSYNEQFF. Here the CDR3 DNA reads TGCGCCAGCAGCTTGGAGGCGGTTAGCTCCTACAATGAGCAGTTCTTC.

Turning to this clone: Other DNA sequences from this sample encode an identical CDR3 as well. The CDR3: CASSLLAAGELFF. As DNA, the CDR3 is TGTGCCAGCAGCCTACTAGCGGCGGGGGAGCTGTTTTTT. The chain couples TRBV11-2 to TRBJ2-2; 8 bases map to TRBD2. The V gene's germline CDR1 is SGHAT and CDR2 FQNNGV. This CDR3 has 13 residues. J lost 8 bases, V lost 5 bases, and 4 bases had no gene match.

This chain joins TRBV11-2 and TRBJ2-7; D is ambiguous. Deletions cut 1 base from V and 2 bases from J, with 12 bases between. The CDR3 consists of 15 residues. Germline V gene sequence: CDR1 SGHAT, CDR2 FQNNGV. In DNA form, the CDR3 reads TGTGCCAGCAGCTTAGTGCCGGACGCTACCTACGAGCAGTACTTC. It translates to CASSLVPDATYEQYF.